The 2 T cell receptor beta chains given below trace back to one sample, sequenced in a study of T cells in Graves' hyperthyroidism and ophthalmopathy. TCR beta CDR3 sequences were amplified from RNA transcripts. With the HTBI primer set, the TCR CDR3 went through a first round of RT-PCR. TCRdb redid the calling of the multiplex PCR reads with MiXCR, one entry per CDR3 protein. The data show hundreds of thousands of distinct CDR3 sequences, about 45% seen once. Sequencing was done on a sample of peripheral blood or thyroid tissue (not recorded which). The receptors derive from a woman between 18 and 30 years old with Graves' hyperthyroidism.

The chain links TRBV7-4 to TRBJ1-2; D not certain. V lost 3 bases, J lost 2 bases, and 13 bases lay in between. The CDR3 totals 15 residues. The germline gives CDR1 SGHVT, CDR2 SQSDAQ. CDR3 coding DNA: TGTGCCAGCAGCTTCACGGACTATAAAAACTATGGCTACACCTTC. Translation: CASSFTDYKNYGYTF.

The chain couples TRBV24-1 to TRBJ1-1; a possible D gene is TRBD1 (6 bases). Germline-derived CDR1 and CDR2 are KGHDR and SFDVKD. Trimming shortened V by 4 bases and J by 3 bases, and 14 bases separated the two germline ends. The CDR3 has 15 residues. In DNA, the CDR3 is TGTGCCACCAGTGACCCAGGGGTCGAGGACACTGAAGCTTTCTTT. Translating it yields CATSDPGVEDTEAFF.